This T cell receptor beta chain was sequenced in a study of neurological immune-mediated disorders. General study points: HTLV-1-associated myelopathy had the most TCR clonal expansion, whereas multiple sclerosis had the least (lower than in healthy controls). There were no CDR3 amino acid sequences shared by expanded clones across subjects, a result suggesting private repertoires in all groups.

Deletions cut 8 bases from V and 6 bases from J, with 16 bases between. Germline V gene sequence: CDR1 SNHLY, CDR2 FYNNEI. The CDR3 totals 14 residues. Ten or more counts support this clonotype. Antigen specificity is unknown. 5'RACE generated cDNA with 10-nucleotide random UMIs. The authors obtained over 160 million TCR-beta sequences from 15-18 subjects per sequencing run. MiXCR was run by TCRdb on the 5' RACE reads, yielding one entry per CDR3 protein. Counted here are just under 45,000 distinct CDR3 sequences, over 9.5% occurring once; the ten biggest clones make up roughly 1.3%. This sequence joins TRBV2 and TRBJ1-4; no firm D call. The specimen was PBMCs. This clonotype originated in a female donor in good health. The DNA for the CDR3 is TGTGCCAGCGGCCCGACCGGGAGTTATGAAAAACTGTTTTTT. It codes for CASGPTGSYEKLFF.